This T cell receptor (beta chain) was captured in a study of blood T cell repertoires in COVID-19. Study details: Researchers got acute and convalescent COVID-19 samples from the United States, Italy and Spain. The analysed material was cDNA or gDNA that came from T cells, B-cell-depleted T cells, or PBMCs.

Original processing methods: Quantification of nucleated cells was approximated via reference gene primer amplification. Repertoires were generated with immunoSEQ multiplex PCR, while TCRdb's copy carries only in-frame clones and drops some. Clone size and V and J calls were adopted from that table, with D and trimming inferred from the DNA. The profile shows about 260,000 clones, approximately 90% of them singletons. J gave up 4 bases and V 0 bases, and 7 bases lay outside the gene matches. The CDR3 spans 16 residues. The germline V gene has CDR1 SGHRS and CDR2 YFSETQ. Membership in each cohort depended on participant-reported clinical history.

The sample taken for sequencing was PBMCs or T cells enriched from blood (not recorded which). The chain links TRBV5-1 to TRBJ2-5; 9 bases match TRBD2. This TCR came from a woman in her 30s with acute COVID-19. CDR3 in DNA: TGCGCCAGCAGCTTGGGGGGGTTAGCGGGAGCAGAGACCCAGTACTTC. This translates into CASSLGGLAGAETQYF.